These 27 T cell receptor beta chains originate from one sample sequenced in a study of blood T cells in healthy people across ages. Using a J-beta primer mix together with a sample-barcoded 5' primer, a second PCR was run for roughly 6 to 12 cycles. Via MiXCR, TCRdb re-called the 5' RACE reads, giving one row per CDR3 protein. The table lists 1.5 million to 2 million distinct CDR3 sequences, less than 50% of them singletons. Sequenced material: blood. These receptors were collected from a woman aged 40 to 55 in good health.

The rearrangement joins TRBV29-1 to TRBJ1-2, with 7 bases matching TRBD1. CDR3 length: 16 amino acids. Germline V CDR1 and CDR2: SQVTM, ANQGSEA. V lost 5 bases, J lost 5 bases, and 17 bases stayed unmatched. The CDR3 is CSVTRDSLPLGYGYTF. The CDR3 DNA reads as TGCAGCGTTACCCGGGACAGCTTACCTTTGGGGTATGGCTACACCTTC.

The CDR3: CASSPVGEGIQYF. In DNA form, the CDR3 reads TGTGCCAGCAGCCCCGTAGGCGAGGGCATTCAGTACTTC. The V call is TRBV5-4, the J call TRBJ2-4, with D possibly TRBD2 on 5 matching bases. Trimming shortened V by 4 bases and J by 9 bases, and 14 bases separated the two germline ends. This CDR3 contains 13 residues. Germline-derived CDR1 and CDR2 are SGHNT and YYREEE (reference sequence).

Turning to this clonotype: Germline is not matched at one junction end, which may reflect a read error. The genes are TRBV20-1 and TRBJ2-1; D gene ambiguous. The CDR3 is made up of 16 amino acids. From germline, CDR1 is DFQATT and CDR2 SNEGSKA (reference sequence). The chain's CDR3 is CSARVKDPRRYSEQFF. The CDR3, as DNA: TGCAGTGCTAGAGTTAAGGACCCCCGAAGGTACAGTGAGCAGTTCTTC.

This clonotype was picked up a small number of times. The rearrangement joins TRBV6-5 to TRBJ2-3, with 8 bases that match TRBD2. The J segment lost 5 bases and the V segment lost 5 bases, leaving 9 bases of the junction unmatched. The CDR3 length is 15 residues. Germline lookup yields CDR1 MNHEY and CDR2 SVGAGI. This CDR3 is CASSPQGLVGDTQYF. CDR3 in DNA: TGTGCCAGCAGTCCCCAGGGACTAGTGGGAGATACGCAGTATTTT.

The rearrangement uses TRBV20-1 and TRBJ2-7, with 9 positions matching TRBD1. J lost 1 base, V lost 4 bases, and 5 bases had no gene match. The germline CDR1 and CDR2 sequences are DFQATT and SNEGSKA (reference sequence). This CDR3 has 14 amino acids. The CDR3 region is CSAIRDRVSYEQYF. The CDR3 DNA reads TGCAGTGCTATCAGGGACAGGGTGTCCTACGAGCAGTACTTC.

This clonotype was seen more than once but under ten times. The V and J genes are TRBV7-2 and TRBJ2-1; D is perhaps TRBD1 (6 bases). Per germline, CDR1 SGHTA and CDR2 FQGNSA. V lost 4 bases and J 7 bases, leaving 29 bases between the germline ends. CDR3 length equals 19 residues. The CDR3 nucleotides are TGTGCCAGCAGCTCCGGGCTACTGTCAGGGGACGGGTTTTCGAATGAGCAGTTCTTC. Its translation: CASSSGLLSGDGFSNEQFF.

The gene calls are TRBV9 and TRBJ2-1, with 11 positions matching TRBD2. The CDR3 covers 16 residues. Per germline, CDR1 SGDLS and CDR2 YYNGEE. Trimming at V came to 0 bases and at J to 3 bases, leaving 2 bases not matched to a gene. This chain's CDR3 is CASSVGGTSGYNEQFF. The CDR3 bases are TGTGCCAGCAGCGTAGGTGGGACTAGCGGCTACAATGAGCAGTTCTTC. Full variable domain (outside the CDR3, taken from reference TRBV9 and TRBJ2-1): DSGVTQTPKHLITATGQRVTLRCSPRSGDLSVYWYQQSLDQGLQFLIQYYNGEERAKGNILERFSAQQFPDLHSELNLSSLELGDSALYFCASSVGGTSGYNEQFFGPGTRLTVL.

In this sample, this clonotype turned up a few times. The gene calls are TRBV15 and TRBJ1-5; 7 positions match TRBD1. The CDR3 loop spans 13 amino acids. J was trimmed by 5 bases and V by 9 bases; bases with no gene match: 7. The V gene's germline CDR1 is LNHNV and CDR2 YYDKDF (reference sequence). CDR3 bases: TGTGCCACGGGGCCCAGGGGGGATCAGCCCCAGCATTTT. The encoded protein is CATGPRGDQPQHF.

The chain uses TRBV9 and TRBJ2-3; no clear D gene. V was pared by 3 bases and J by 2 bases, with 10 bases between. Germline CDR1 and CDR2: SGDLS and YYNGEE. The length of the CDR3 is 14 residues. The CDR3 DNA reads TGTGCCAGCAGCGAGTGGGGTGACACAGATACGCAGTATTTT. It yields the protein CASSEWGDTDTQYF. The full variable domain, with the rest looked up from reference TRBV9 and TRBJ2-3, is DSGVTQTPKHLITATGQRVTLRCSPRSGDLSVYWYQQSLDQGLQFLIQYYNGEERAKGNILERFSAQQFPDLHSELNLSSLELGDSALYFCASSEWGDTDTQYFGPGTRLTVL.

The table lists this clonotype with a few counts. The chain employs TRBV11-3 and TRBJ2-1, with a weak D call TRBD2 (6 bases). Trimming shortened V by 2 bases and J by 5 bases, and 10 bases separated the two germline ends. The germline gives CDR1 SGHNT, CDR2 YENEEA. The CDR3 runs to 14 residues. In DNA form, the CDR3 reads TGTGCCAGCAGCTTAAACGGGGGAAACAATGAGCAGTTCTTC. As protein: CASSLNGGNNEQFF.

The gene calls are TRBV25-1 and TRBJ2-3; D not certain. The CDR3 loop spans 14 amino acids. The V and J ends lost 3 bases and 6 bases respectively, with 13 bases between them. In germline, CDR1 is MGHDK, CDR2 SYGVNS. In DNA form, the CDR3 reads TGTGCCAGCAGTGATGTTCACGGAGAGGATACGCAGTATTTT. The encoded protein is CASSDVHGEDTQYF.

This chain links TRBV20-1 with TRBJ2-7, with D uncertain. This CDR3 has 14 amino acids. The V end lost 6 bases, the J end lost 1 base, and 16 bases lay between the germline ends. Germline CDR1 reads DFQATT; CDR2 reads SNEGSKA (reference sequence). The CDR3 DNA reads TGCAGTGCCGTAAACCCAGAGCCATCCTACGAGCAGTACTTC. Translation gives CSAVNPEPSYEQYF.

The rearrangement joins TRBV7-8 to TRBJ2-1; maybe TRBD2 (6 bases). The J call may be mistaken, given a closer DNA end match to TRBJ2-7. This CDR3 region has 17 residues. CDR1 SGHVS and CDR2 FQNEAQ come from the germline V gene. This CDR3 reads CASSTTPGLLRPYEQYF. The DNA of the CDR3 is TGTGCCAGCAGCACAACTCCGGGACTTCTTCGACCCTACGAGCAGTACTTC.

Details on this clonotype: The junction does not match germline at one end; this may be a read error. The rearrangement links TRBV12-3 or TRBV12-4 to TRBJ2-1; D may be TRBD2 (5 bases). The CDR3 has 15 residues. For the CDR3, the DNA is TGTGCCAGCAGTCTCCCGGGAACTCAGGCAAGTGAGCAGTTCTTT. This codes for CASSLPGTQASEQFF.

V usage is TRBV28 and J usage is TRBJ1-6; weak D call: TRBD1 (6 bases). From germline, CDR1 is MDHEN and CDR2 SYDVKM. The CDR3 loop spans 16 amino acids. The V end lost 2 bases, the J end lost 7 bases, and 15 bases lay between the germline ends. CDR3 DNA sequence: TGTGCCAGCAGTTTAGGGGAAGTTGGGACAAATTCACCCCTCCACTTT. Encoded protein: CASSLGEVGTNSPLHF.

The V gene is TRBV28, the J gene TRBJ2-1; 9 bases map to TRBD2. The CDR3 loop spans 15 amino acids. CDR1 MDHEN and CDR2 SYDVKM come from the germline V gene. V dropped 10 bases and J dropped 0; count of bases not matched to a gene: 7. The DNA for the CDR3 is TGTGCCACCGGCTTTAGCGGGAGCTCCTACAATGAGCAGTTCTTC. Translated: CATGFSGSSYNEQFF.

The chain couples TRBV7-2 to TRBJ2-3; the match to TRBD1 covers 8 bases. Looked up from germline, CDR1 is SGHTA and CDR2 is FQGNSA. The CDR3 consists of 13 residues. The CDR3 is CASDRDSTDTQYF. The CDR3 region has the DNA TGTGCTTCGGACAGGGATTCGACAGATACGCAGTATTTT.

This chain joins TRBV4-3 and TRBJ2-4; a possible D gene is TRBD2 (7 bases). The J call may be in error: the DNA end matches TRBJ2-5 better. Germline CDR1 is LGHNA and CDR2 is YSLEER. The CDR3 consists of 15 residues. CDR3 in DNA: TGCGCCAGCAGCCAAGGGGGGGGGCTTAAAGAGACCCAGTACTTC. It codes for CASSQGGGLKETQYF.

V and J are TRBV5-1 and TRBJ2-1, with TRBD1 identical over 7 bases. Near its end, the DNA agrees better with TRBJ2-7, so the J call may be wrong. From germline, CDR1 is SGHRS and CDR2 YFSETQ. The CDR3 is made up of 15 amino acids. CDR3 region: CASRTGASLYNEQYF. CDR3 in DNA: TGCGCCAGCCGTACAGGGGCCTCGCTCTACAATGAGCAGTACTTC.

The rearrangement links TRBV7-2 to TRBJ2-7, with a tentative D call TRBD2 (5 bases). V shed 1 base and J shed 4 bases, with 14 bases lying between them. The CDR3 covers 15 residues. The germline V gene encodes CDR1 SGHTA and CDR2 FQGNSA. The DNA for the CDR3 is TGTGCCAGCAGCTTAGTAAGTGACTACCGTTACGAGCAGTACTTC. It translates to CASSLVSDYRYEQYF.

The rearrangement uses TRBV20-1 and TRBJ2-3, with a tentative D call TRBD1 (6 bases). V was clipped by 3 bases and J by 2 bases, with 18 bases between them. CDR3 length equals 16 residues. Germline CDR1 and CDR2: DFQATT and SNEGSKA (reference sequence). Here the CDR3 DNA reads TGCAGTGCTAGTGGATTTTTAGGGGGTGACACAGATACGCAGTATTTT. It encodes CSASGFLGGDTDTQYF.

CDR3: CASMSSTEAFF. In DNA, the CDR3 is TGTGCCAGCATGTCGAGCACTGAAGCTTTCTTT. This chain joins TRBV9 and TRBJ1-1; D ambiguous. Germline CDR1 SGDLS, CDR2 YYNGEE. This CDR3 contains 11 residues. The V end lost 6 bases, the J end lost 4 bases, and 7 bases lay between the germline ends.

This clonotype was seen a few times. The chain employs TRBV13 and TRBJ2-4, with TRBD2 identical over 10 bases. Germline CDR1 and CDR2: PRHDT and FYEKMQ (reference sequence). CDR3 size: 15 residues. Trimming cost V 2 bases and J 10 bases; bases outside gene matches: 8. DNA for the CDR3: TGTGCCAGCAGCTTAACGCTAGCGGGGGCACCTATTCAGTACTTC. The encoded protein is CASSLTLAGAPIQYF.

The genes are TRBV27 and TRBJ2-1, with 8 bases fitting TRBD2. The germline V gene encodes CDR1 MNHEY and CDR2 SMNVEV (reference sequence). The CDR3 has 11 residues. J gave up 12 bases and V 7 bases, and 5 bases lay outside the gene matches. The CDR3 here is CASNRSGMQFF. The CDR3 region has the DNA TGTGCCAGCAACCGTAGCGGGATGCAGTTCTTC.

The chain combines TRBV9 with TRBJ2-4; TRBD1 matches at 7 bases. The CDR3 runs 16 residues. In germline, CDR1 is SGDLS, CDR2 YYNGEE. V gave up 4 bases and J gave up 1 base; unmatched junction bases: 8. The CDR3 reads CASSPKTGLAKNIQYF. CDR3 nucleotide sequence: TGTGCCAGCAGCCCAAAGACAGGGTTGGCCAAAAACATTCAGTACTTC.

This clonotype was recorded a few times. V gene TRBV25-1 combines with J gene TRBJ2-5, with no clear D. Trimming removed 6 bases at V and 11 bases at J, with 13 bases between. This CDR3 region has 11 residues. Germline V gene sequence: CDR1 MGHDK, CDR2 SYGVNS. CDR3 DNA: TGTGCCAGCAGCCTAAGGTCGGTGCAGTACTTC. It is translated as CASSLRSVQYF.

A remark on this clonotype: The junction departs from germline at one end; a sequencing error may be responsible. The rearrangement links TRBV7-9 to TRBJ2-5, with 10 bases matching TRBD2. The germline CDR1 and CDR2 sequences are SEHNR and FQNEAQ (reference sequence). The CDR3 runs 16 residues. CDR3 region: CASTLRIAGGQETQYF. CDR3 DNA sequence: TGTGCCAGCACCTTAAGGATAGCGGGGGGTCAAGAGACCCAGTACTTC.